The next 16 T cell receptor beta chains were all read from a single sample in a study of blood T cell repertoires in COVID-19 (dated by TCRdb to about 2020). Library method: the immunoSEQ multiplex PCR assay. TCRdb mirrors the immuneACCESS table, restricted to in-frame sequences. Some clones are absent from its copies; in checked studies, under half trace to an unresolved V gene, and the reason for the others is unknown. The sample table records 200,000 to 250,000 clones; roughly 87% of these occur just once. The ten biggest clones cover around 2.6% of the sample. The specimen sequenced was PBMCs or T cells enriched from blood (not recorded which). The origin of the receptors is a woman younger than 45 with acute COVID-19.

This chain joins TRBV18 and TRBJ2-2; TRBD1 is a possible D gene (5 bases). CDR3 size: 14 residues. The germline V and J ends were trimmed by 5 bases and 0 bases, with 7 bases remaining between them. CDR1 and CDR2 from the germline V gene are KGHSH and LQKENI. The CDR3 DNA reads as TGTGCCAGCTCAGTAGGGGCGAACACCGGGGAGCTGTTTTTT. Residues: CASSVGANTGELFF.

The rearrangement joins TRBV7-2 to TRBJ2-7; TRBD1 is a possible D gene (5 bases). CDR1 is SGHTA and CDR2 is FQGNSA in the germline V gene. Trimming took 1 base from V and 5 from J, leaving 12 bases between them. The CDR3 contains 14 residues. CDR3 loop: CASSLGFQGNEQYF. As DNA, the CDR3 is TGTGCCAGCAGCTTAGGGTTCCAGGGCAACGAGCAGTACTTC. Looking up the rest from reference TRBV7-2 and TRBJ2-7 gives the full variable domain: GAGVSQSPSNKVTEKGKDVELRCDPISGHTALYWYRQSLGQGLEFLIYFQGNSAPDKSGLPSDRFSAERTGGSVSTLTIQRTQQEDSAVYLCASSLGFQGNEQYFGPGTRLTVT.

The chain couples TRBV5-1 to TRBJ1-4, with 8 nucleotides matching TRBD1. This CDR3 contains 14 residues. CDR1 and CDR2 from the germline V gene are SGHRS and YFSETQ. Trimming took 4 bases from V and 7 from J; bases not matched to a gene: 6. The CDR3 is CASSLTGDTEKLFF. The CDR3 nucleotides are TGCGCCAGCAGCCTGACAGGGGACACTGAAAAACTGTTTTTT.

This chain joins TRBV2 and TRBJ1-5; D remains unclear. Trimming removed 4 bases from V and 0 bases from J, with 7 bases in between. The germline V gene has CDR1 SNHLY and CDR2 FYNNEI. The CDR3 is 14 amino acids. The CDR3 nucleotides are TGTGCCAGCAGTGGGGCTAATAGCAATCAGCCCCAGCATTTT. Translating gives CASSGANSNQPQHF.

This chain connects TRBV10-1 to TRBJ2-1, with 7 bases identical to TRBD1. There are 13 residues in the CDR3. Germline CDR1 WNHNN, CDR2 SYGVQD (reference sequence). The J segment lost 6 bases and the V segment lost 6 bases, leaving 5 bases of the junction unmatched. CDR3 amino acids: CASSNRGFNEQFF. The DNA for the CDR3 is TGCGCCAGCAGCAACAGGGGTTTCAATGAGCAGTTCTTC.

In DNA form, the CDR3 reads TGTGCCAGTACCCAATCCCCCTCCGGGACAGCAACTAACTATGGCTACACCTTC. Its translation: CASTQSPSGTATNYGYTF. The chain couples TRBV19 to TRBJ1-2; 7 bases match TRBD1. J was trimmed by 0 bases and V by 7 bases; bases with no gene match: 17. This CDR3 comprises 18 residues. Germline assignment: CDR1 LNHDA and CDR2 SQIVND (reference sequence).

The chain combines TRBV7-2 with TRBJ2-1, with D perhaps TRBD2 (6 bases). Germline CDR1 is SGHTA and CDR2 is FQGNSA. V shed 4 bases and J shed 14 bases, with 21 bases lying between them. The CDR3 totals 14 residues. Here the CDR3 DNA reads TGTGCCAGCAGCTCCACGGGACTTTTTCAGCCGAAGTTCTTC. Protein product: CASSSTGLFQPKFF.

V is TRBV4-1 and J is TRBJ2-7, with D tentatively TRBD1 (5 bases). Germline values: CDR1 MGHRA, CDR2 YSYEKL. This CDR3 is built from 14 residues. V dropped 2 bases and J dropped 5 bases, with 13 bases sitting between them. CDR3 coding DNA: TGCGCCAGCAGCCAAACCCAGGGTCGGCACGAGCAGTACTTC. This gives the protein CASSQTQGRHEQYF.

This chain links TRBV2 with TRBJ1-4; TRBD1 agrees at 7 bases. Germline V gene data show CDR1 as SNHLY and CDR2 as FYNNEI. The CDR3 sequence is 14 residues long. Trimming took 6 bases from V and 4 from J; bases not matched to a gene: 5. CDR3: CASSRQGRNEKLFF. In nucleotides, the CDR3 is TGTGCCAGCAGCCGACAGGGACGTAATGAAAAACTGTTTTTT.

The genes are TRBV2 and TRBJ1-2, with D possibly being TRBD1 (6 bases). The CDR3 loop spans 13 amino acids. The ends were cut back, 3 bases at V and 4 bases at J, with 9 bases in the middle. Germline loops: CDR1 SNHLY, CDR2 FYNNEI. This chain's CDR3 is CASSDSGAYGYTF. In nucleotides, the CDR3 is TGTGCCAGCAGTGACTCAGGGGCCTATGGCTACACCTTC.

V and J are TRBV2 and TRBJ2-7, with D maybe TRBD1 (5 bases). This CDR3 comprises 15 residues. Germline V gene sequence: CDR1 SNHLY, CDR2 FYNNEI. V dropped 2 bases and J dropped 0 bases, with 11 bases sitting between them. CDR3 nucleotides: TGTGCCAGCAGTGAAAAGGCAGGGCACTCCTACGAGCAGTACTTC. Translating gives CASSEKAGHSYEQYF.

This clone was seen only once. The chain uses TRBV16 and TRBJ2-3, with 11 bases that match TRBD2. This CDR3 comprises 17 residues. After removal of 4 bases from V and 3 bases from J, the junction contained 9 bases not matched to a gene. Germline CDR1 is KGHSY and CDR2 is FQNENV. Written as DNA, the CDR3 is TGTGCCAGCAGCCCCACAGCGGCTAGCGGGGGGACAGATACGCAGTATTTT. Translated, it gives CASSPTAASGGTDTQYF.

This clone appeared once. V is TRBV6-2 or TRBV6-3 and J is TRBJ1-5, with a tentative D call TRBD1 (5 bases). Trimming took off 3 bases at V and 5 bases at J, with 11 bases between the two ends. The V gene's germline CDR1 is MNHEY and CDR2 SVGEGT. This CDR3 contains 14 residues. In DNA form, the CDR3 reads TGTGCCAGCAGTTATTGGGGCACTGATCAGCCCCAGCATTTT. Residues: CASSYWGTDQPQHF.

The chain employs TRBV12-3 or TRBV12-4 and TRBJ2-1; possibly TRBD2 for D (6 bases). V lost 5 bases, J lost 8 bases, and 13 bases lay in between. The CDR3 covers 13 residues. The CDR3 DNA is TGTGCCAGCAGTATGGGGGGAAGTGATGAGCAGTTCTTC. Amino acids: CASSMGGSDEQFF.

This clone was detected a few times. V gene TRBV4-2 combines with J gene TRBJ2-3, with 9 bases fitting TRBD2. Trimming took 4 bases from V and 1 from J; bases not matched to a gene: 9. This CDR3 region has 17 residues. Germline assignment: CDR1 LGHNA and CDR2 YNFKEQ. CDR3 in amino acids: CASSLSDSSGGTDTQYF. The CDR3 coding sequence is TGTGCCAGCAGCCTTTCCGACTCTAGCGGGGGCACAGATACGCAGTATTTT.

The CDR3 nucleotides read TGTGCCAGCAGTATTATGGCGGGCGGGAACACTGAAGCTTTCTTT. Translated: CASSIMAGGNTEAFF. The chain has TRBV6-5 and TRBJ1-1; D unresolved. Germline CDR1 reads MNHEY; CDR2 reads SVGAGI. V lost 5 bases to trimming and J lost 1 base, with 14 bases between them. This CDR3 has 15 amino acids.